This passage covers 9 T cell receptor beta chains from one sample sequenced in a study of T cell responses to AZD1222 COVID-19 vaccine. The repertoire was sequenced with immunoSEQ multiplex PCR; TCRdb's copy has only in-frame clones and lacks some. The data show roughly 120,000 clones, 94% seen once. The material sequenced was peripheral blood, taken 28 days after the second AZD1222 dose. The source of these receptors is an adult who received the AZD1222 COVID-19 vaccine.

The chain joins TRBV11-2 to TRBJ2-5; D might be TRBD1 (5 bases). V lost 4 bases and J lost 1, with 10 bases in between. The CDR3 runs 14 residues. Germline assignment: CDR1 SGHAT and CDR2 FQNNGV. The CDR3 nucleotides are TGTGCCAGCAGCTACCAGGGAACCCAAGAGACCCAGTACTTC. It specifies CASSYQGTQETQYF.

This clone was seen just once. The CDR3 loop is CASIPGPVRGYTF. The CDR3 nucleotides are TGTGCCAGCATCCCCGGCCCGGTACGTGGCTACACCTTC. The chain recombines TRBV6-5 with TRBJ1-2; D is ambiguous. The CDR3 totals 13 residues. Germline CDR1 is MNHEY and CDR2 is SVGAGI. Trimming shortened V by 7 bases and J by 7 bases, and 16 bases separated the two germline ends.

The chain combines TRBV27 with TRBJ1-3; D unclear. Germline loops: CDR1 MNHEY, CDR2 SMNVEV (reference sequence). This CDR3 spans 15 amino acids. V shed 3 bases and J shed 0 bases, with 9 bases lying between them. The CDR3 loop reads CASSFSFGSGNTIYF. In DNA, the CDR3 is TGTGCCAGCAGTTTCTCATTTGGCTCTGGAAACACCATATATTTT.

The CDR3 coding sequence is TGTGCCAGCAGCTTAGGCCGGGGGGCTTTATTACCAACTAATGAAAAACTGTTTTTT. Protein sequence: CASSLGRGALLPTNEKLFF. The chain has TRBV7-9 and TRBJ1-4; D is possibly TRBD1 (6 bases). The CDR3 is 19 residues long. The V end was cut by 1 base, the J end by 0 bases, with 18 bases between. Germline values: CDR1 SEHNR, CDR2 FQNEAQ (reference sequence).

The chain carries TRBV4-1 and TRBJ2-4; 8 nucleotides match TRBD2. Germline V gene lookup returns CDR1 MGHRA and CDR2 YSYEKL. The trim removed 7 bases at V and 2 bases at J, leaving 7 bases unmatched. The CDR3 consists of 15 residues. CDR3: CASTPLAGTKNIQYF. In DNA, the CDR3 is TGCGCCAGCACCCCCCTAGCGGGTACCAAAAACATTCAGTACTTC.

The V gene is TRBV19, the J gene TRBJ1-3; D is unclear. CDR3 length: 12 amino acids. The germline CDR1 and CDR2 sequences are LNHDA and SQIVND (reference sequence). V lost 7 bases to trimming and J lost 1 base, with 5 bases between them. CDR3 sequence: CASNGSGNTIYF. The CDR3 bases are TGTGCCAGTAATGGTTCTGGAAACACCATATATTTT.

The chain links TRBV11-2 to TRBJ1-1, with D unclear. In germline, CDR1 is SGHAT, CDR2 FQNNGV. Deletions cut 7 bases from V and 0 bases from J, with 12 bases between. The CDR3 is 14 residues long. The CDR3 here is CASTLRMVNTEAFF. As DNA, the CDR3 is TGTGCCAGCACCCTGCGGATGGTGAACACTGAAGCTTTCTTT.

This chain uses TRBV6-5 with TRBJ1-5; D call uncertain. Trimming pared 6 bases from V and 5 bases from J, leaving 11 bases between. Germline V lookup: CDR1 MNHEY, CDR2 SVGAGI. This CDR3 spans 13 amino acids. The CDR3 protein is CASRATRYQPQHF. The CDR3, as DNA: TGTGCCAGCAGGGCGACGAGATATCAGCCCCAGCATTTT.

V and J are TRBV3-1 (or the pseudogene TRBV3-2) and TRBJ1-2; no reliable D call. This CDR3 region has 12 residues. Per germline, CDR1 LGHDT and CDR2 YNNKEL (reference sequence). V was trimmed by 4 bases and J by 1 base, leaving 4 bases between them. This CDR3 is CASSRSNYGYTF. CDR3 nucleotides: TGTGCCAGCAGCCGCAGTAACTATGGCTACACCTTC.